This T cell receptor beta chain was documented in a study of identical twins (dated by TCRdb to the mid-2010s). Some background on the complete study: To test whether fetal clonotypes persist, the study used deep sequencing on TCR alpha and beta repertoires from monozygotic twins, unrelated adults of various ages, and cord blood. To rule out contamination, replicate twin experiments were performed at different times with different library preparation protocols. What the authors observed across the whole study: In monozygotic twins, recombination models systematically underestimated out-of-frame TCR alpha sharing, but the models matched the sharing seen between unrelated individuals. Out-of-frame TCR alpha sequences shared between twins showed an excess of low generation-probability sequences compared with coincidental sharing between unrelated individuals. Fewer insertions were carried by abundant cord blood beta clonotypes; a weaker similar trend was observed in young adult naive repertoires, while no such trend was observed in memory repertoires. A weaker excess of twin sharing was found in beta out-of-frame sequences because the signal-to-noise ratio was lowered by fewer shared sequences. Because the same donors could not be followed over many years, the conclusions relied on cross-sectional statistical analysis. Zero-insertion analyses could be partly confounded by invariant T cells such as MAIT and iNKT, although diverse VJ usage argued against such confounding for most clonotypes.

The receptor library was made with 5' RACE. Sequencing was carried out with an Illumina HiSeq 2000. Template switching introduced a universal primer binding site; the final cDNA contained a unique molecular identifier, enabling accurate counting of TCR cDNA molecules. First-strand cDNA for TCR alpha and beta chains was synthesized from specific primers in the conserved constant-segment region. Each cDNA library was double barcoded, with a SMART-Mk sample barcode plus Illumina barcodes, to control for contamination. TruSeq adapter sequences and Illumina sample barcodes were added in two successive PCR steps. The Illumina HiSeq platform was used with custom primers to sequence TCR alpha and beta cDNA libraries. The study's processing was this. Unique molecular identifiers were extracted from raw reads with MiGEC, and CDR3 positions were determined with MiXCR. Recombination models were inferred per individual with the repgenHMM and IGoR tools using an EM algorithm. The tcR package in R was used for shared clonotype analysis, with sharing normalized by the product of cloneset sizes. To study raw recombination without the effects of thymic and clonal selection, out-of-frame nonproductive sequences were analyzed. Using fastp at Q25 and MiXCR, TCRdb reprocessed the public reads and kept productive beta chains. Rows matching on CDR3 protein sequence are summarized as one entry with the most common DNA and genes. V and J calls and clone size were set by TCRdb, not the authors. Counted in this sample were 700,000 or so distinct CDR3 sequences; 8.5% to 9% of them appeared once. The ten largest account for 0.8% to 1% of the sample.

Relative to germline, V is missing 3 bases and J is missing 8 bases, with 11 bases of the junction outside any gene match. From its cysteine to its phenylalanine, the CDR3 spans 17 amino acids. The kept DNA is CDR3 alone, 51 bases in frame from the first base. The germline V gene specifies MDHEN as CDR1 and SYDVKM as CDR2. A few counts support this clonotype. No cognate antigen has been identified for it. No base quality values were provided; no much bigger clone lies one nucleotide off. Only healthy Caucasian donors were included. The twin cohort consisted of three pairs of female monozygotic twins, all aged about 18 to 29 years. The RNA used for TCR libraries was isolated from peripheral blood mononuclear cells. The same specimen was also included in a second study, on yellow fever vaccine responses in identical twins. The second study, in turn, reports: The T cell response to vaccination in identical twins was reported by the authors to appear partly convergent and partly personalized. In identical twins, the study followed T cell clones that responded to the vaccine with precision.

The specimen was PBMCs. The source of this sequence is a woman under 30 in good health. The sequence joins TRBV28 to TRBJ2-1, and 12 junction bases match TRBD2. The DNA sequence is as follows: TGTGCCAGCAGTTTGTCCCTAGCGGGGGGGCGGTCGTATGAGCAGTTCTTC. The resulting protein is CASSLSLAGGRSYEQFF.